The 32 T cell receptor beta chains reported below all come from one sample, sequenced in a study of control samples from healthy donors and cancer patients. Sequencing used immunoSEQ multiplex PCR; TCRdb keeps in-frame clones, though not all of them. The sample shows fewer than 70,000 clones, roughly 87% of them seen only once. Sequencing was done on a sample of PBMCs. Source of these receptors: a man aged 55-75 years with head and neck cancer.

This chain joins TRBV5-1 and TRBJ2-1, with D perhaps being TRBD1 or TRBD2 (5 bases each). Germline V gene sequence: CDR1 SGHRS, CDR2 YFSETQ. The germline V and J ends were trimmed by 6 bases and 9 bases, with 19 bases remaining between them. The CDR3 spans 14 residues. CDR3 sequence (DNA): TGCGCCAGCAACCGGGACGGAGGCTTGACTGAGCAGTTCTTC. Its translation: CASNRDGGLTEQFF.

Concerning this clone itself: The junction and the germline gene differ at one end; a read error may be behind it. The chain recombines TRBV11-2 with TRBJ2-3, with 9 bases matching TRBD2. CDR1 and CDR2 (germline): SGHAT, FQNNGV. This CDR3 is built from 16 residues. The DNA of the CDR3 is TGTGCCAGCAGCTTAGGAGGCGGGGGGGGCACCGATACGCAGTATTTT. It specifies CASSLGGGGGTDTQYF.

This rearrangement joins TRBV28 to TRBJ1-2; D remains ambiguous. The V and J ends lost 7 bases and 2 bases respectively, with 11 bases between them. Germline V gene lookup returns CDR1 MDHEN and CDR2 SYDVKM. This CDR3 is 13 amino acids long. CDR3 DNA: TGTGCCAGCACCCCTGGGGTGAACTATGGCTACACCTTC. Translation: CASTPGVNYGYTF.

V is TRBV6-5 and J is TRBJ1-2; D is uncertain. The CDR3 has 13 residues. Germline loops: CDR1 MNHEY, CDR2 SVGAGI. V lost 6 bases and J lost 2, with 10 bases in between. The CDR3 loop reads CASSQTQNYGYTF. The CDR3 DNA sequence: TGTGCCAGCAGCCAAACACAGAACTATGGCTACACCTTC.

The chain is built from TRBV19 and TRBJ2-3; 8 bases match TRBD1. The junction had 10 bases not matched to a gene; V was cut back by 5 bases and J by 6 bases. The CDR3 consists of 15 residues. Germline values: CDR1 LNHDA, CDR2 SQIVND (reference sequence). The CDR3 loop is CASSLRPYRGDTQYF. The DNA for the CDR3 is TGTGCCAGTAGTCTTCGACCCTACAGGGGGGATACGCAGTATTTT.

The chain recombines TRBV5-1 with TRBJ2-7; D might be TRBD2 (7 bases). The CDR3 length is 16 residues. CDR1 and CDR2 from the germline V gene are SGHRS and YFSETQ. Trimming cost V 0 bases and J 4 bases, with 17 bases left between them. The CDR3: CASSLAPTGGGYEQYF. The CDR3 DNA sequence: TGCGCCAGCAGCTTGGCCCCTACGGGGGGCGGTTACGAGCAGTACTTC.

This clone showed up just a few times. This chain joins TRBV9 and TRBJ2-5, with D tentatively TRBD2 (5 bases). V was cut by 1 base and J by 2 bases, with 15 bases left in between. Looked up from germline, CDR1 is SGDLS and CDR2 is YYNGEE. The CDR3 spans 16 residues. The CDR3 bases are TGTGCCAGCAGCGTATCCGGGGTCGGTCCACAAGAGACCCAGTACTTC. Encoded protein: CASSVSGVGPQETQYF.

The chain couples TRBV10-3 to TRBJ2-1; the D is unclear. The CDR3 has 12 amino acids. The germline V gene has CDR1 ENHRY and CDR2 SYGVKD. Trimming cost V 2 bases and J 8 bases, with 7 bases left between them. The CDR3 here is CAISEERYEQFF. The CDR3 DNA reads TGTGCCATCAGTGAGGAGAGGTATGAGCAGTTCTTC.

The gene calls are TRBV3-1 (or the pseudogene TRBV3-2) and TRBJ2-7, with 8 bases identical to TRBD2. Germline assignment: CDR1 LGHDT and CDR2 YNNKEL (reference sequence). The CDR3 runs to 18 residues. With 1 base clipped from V and 5 bases from J, the junction kept 16 bases outside the gene matches. The CDR3 DNA is TGTGCCAGCAGCCAAGTTTGGGGCCGGGAGGGGACTTTCGACGAGCAGTACTTC. Its protein product is CASSQVWGREGTFDEQYF.

V and J are TRBV28 and TRBJ2-5, with D perhaps TRBD1 (5 bases). Germline V gene lookup returns CDR1 MDHEN and CDR2 SYDVKM. Trimming removed 2 bases at V and 3 bases at J, with 19 bases between. The CDR3 has 17 residues. CDR3 protein: CASSLLYYPDREETQYF. The CDR3 DNA follows: TGTGCCAGCAGTTTACTCTATTACCCTGACAGAGAAGAGACCCAGTACTTC.

This clone was counted a few times. V is TRBV3-1 (or the pseudogene TRBV3-2) and J is TRBJ2-7; 11 nucleotides agree with TRBD1. V lost 3 bases and J lost 5; bases outside the gene matches: 12. There are 17 residues in the CDR3. Germline V lookup: CDR1 LGHDT, CDR2 YNNKEL (reference sequence). The CDR3 reads CASSHNYRGTGGDEQYF. DNA for the CDR3: TGTGCCAGCAGCCATAATTACAGGGGGACAGGGGGAGACGAGCAGTACTTC.

The genes are TRBV5-4 and TRBJ2-7, with TRBD2 as a possible D gene (7 bases). This CDR3 region has 15 residues. Germline values: CDR1 SGHNT, CDR2 YYREEE (reference sequence). V was cut by 2 bases and J by 2 bases, with 14 bases left in between. In DNA form, the CDR3 reads TGTGCCAGCAGCTTAGGGGGAGGGATTCCCTACGAGCAGTACTTC. This encodes CASSLGGGIPYEQYF.

V gene TRBV11-2 combines with J gene TRBJ2-4; no clear D. Trimming stripped 1 base from V and 6 bases from J, with 7 bases between. Germline values: CDR1 SGHAT, CDR2 FQNNGV. The CDR3 sequence is 13 residues long. The CDR3 coding sequence is TGTGCCAGCAGCTTAGGGGCAAGAAACATTCAGTACTTC. The encoded protein is CASSLGARNIQYF.

The V call is TRBV15, the J call TRBJ2-5, with TRBD1 identical over 7 bases. J was trimmed by 1 base and V by 4 bases; bases with no gene match: 9. CDR3 length: 16 residues. Per germline, CDR1 LNHNV and CDR2 YYDKDF (reference sequence). The CDR3 nucleotides read TGTGCCACCAGCACAGAGACAGGGATCCGCCAAGAGACCCAGTACTTC. This gives the protein CATSTETGIRQETQYF.

This rearrangement joins TRBV11-2 to TRBJ1-1; the D gene is possibly TRBD1 (6 bases). The CDR3 spans 14 residues. V was trimmed by 3 bases and J by 3 bases, leaving 11 bases between them. Germline V lookup: CDR1 SGHAT, CDR2 FQNNGV. The CDR3 is CASSFNTGYTEAFF. DNA of the CDR3: TGTGCCAGCAGCTTCAACACAGGGTACACTGAAGCTTTCTTT.

The chain uses TRBV6-4 and TRBJ2-1; 9 bases align to TRBD2. Germline V gene sequence: CDR1 MRHNA, CDR2 SNTAGT. CDR3 length: 14 residues. The V segment lost 2 bases and the J segment 12 bases; nucleotides outside the gene matches: 8. This chain's CDR3 is CASSDGGGAIRQFF. The CDR3 bases are TGTGCCAGCAGTGACGGCGGGGGGGCGATTCGGCAGTTCTTC.

This sequence joins TRBV5-1 and TRBJ2-6; a possible D gene is TRBD2 (5 bases). CDR1 and CDR2 (germline): SGHRS, YFSETQ. V was pared by 5 bases and J by 0 bases, with 12 bases between. The CDR3 is 16 amino acids. The CDR3 here is CASRPGELSGANVLTF. The CDR3 coding sequence is TGCGCCAGCAGGCCCGGGGAGCTCTCTGGGGCCAACGTCCTGACTTTC.

The chain joins TRBV11-2 to TRBJ2-5; D is perhaps TRBD1 or TRBD2 (6 bases each). The CDR3 length is 15 residues. Germline CDR1 reads SGHAT; CDR2 reads FQNNGV. V shed 5 bases and J shed 5 bases, with 18 bases lying between them. CDR3 protein: CASSAPLARGETQYF. As DNA, the CDR3 is TGTGCCAGCAGCGCGCCCCTAGCGAGGGGGGAGACCCAGTACTTC.

This clone was observed a handful of times. The CDR3 loop is CASQDRQYF. CDR3 DNA: TGTGCCAGCCAGGACAGGCAGTACTTC. V and J are TRBV6-9 and TRBJ2-7, with D perhaps matching TRBD1 (6 bases). Germline V gene data show CDR1 as MNHGY and CDR2 as SVAAGI. This CDR3 has 9 amino acids. Between the trimmed V and J ends, which lost 8 bases and 9 bases, there was a span of 8 bases.

Regarding this clone: Germline is not matched at one junction end, which may reflect a read error. The DNA of the CDR3 is TGTGCCAGCAGCTTCGACGGACACTGGAACTCTGAAGCTTTCTTT. Translation: CASSFDGHWNSEAFF. The chain recombines TRBV5-4 with TRBJ1-1; weak D call: TRBD1 (5 bases). The CDR3 contains 15 residues. The germline CDR1 and CDR2 sequences are SGHNT and YYREEE (reference sequence).

The chain recombines TRBV7-2 with TRBJ2-5; D remains unclear. Germline V CDR1 and CDR2: SGHTA, FQGNSA. Trimming took off 2 bases at V and 3 bases at J, with 16 bases between the two ends. The CDR3 sequence is 16 residues long. The CDR3 here is CASSLMYILIEETQYF. In DNA, the CDR3 is TGTGCCAGCAGCTTAATGTACATTTTAATAGAAGAGACCCAGTACTTC.

The chain recombines TRBV6-1 with TRBJ2-3, with a tentative D call TRBD2 (6 bases). The CDR3 sequence is 16 residues long. V lost 1 base, J lost 1 base, and 12 bases lay in between. Germline assignment: CDR1 MNHNS and CDR2 SASEGT. The CDR3 nucleotides read TGTGCCAGCAGTGAAGACGCGGGAAGGGGCACAGATACGCAGTATTTT. Encoded protein: CASSEDAGRGTDTQYF.

V is TRBV6-2 or TRBV6-3 and J is TRBJ2-3, with TRBD2 identical over 7 bases. Germline-derived CDR1 and CDR2 are MNHEY and SVGEGT. The CDR3 covers 14 residues. Losses at the gene ends were 5 bases for V and 2 bases for J; bases not matched to a gene: 4. The CDR3 sequence is CASSGGGDTDTQYF. The CDR3 nucleotides are TGTGCCAGCAGTGGCGGGGGAGACACAGATACGCAGTATTTT.

The gene calls are TRBV27 and TRBJ2-5, with TRBD2 matching 11 bases. The CDR3 has 13 residues. Germline CDR1 is MNHEY and CDR2 is SMNVEV (reference sequence). Trimming cost V 5 bases and J 9 bases; bases outside gene matches: 5. The CDR3 loop reads CASSTPTSGAQYF. As DNA, the CDR3 is TGTGCCAGCAGTACGCCGACTAGCGGGGCCCAGTACTTC.

The J gene is TRBJ1-4, the V gene TRBV28, with TRBD1 matching 9 bases. V was clipped by 5 bases and J by 4 bases; unmatched bases: 5. The CDR3 extends over 15 amino acids. Per germline, CDR1 MDHEN and CDR2 SYDVKM. The CDR3 region is CASSSSGQGNEKLFF. The CDR3 DNA reads TGTGCCAGCAGTAGTTCGGGACAGGGTAATGAAAAACTGTTTTTT.

The V and J genes are TRBV6-7 and TRBJ2-1; TRBD2 matches at 12 bases. TRBV6-7 has ORF status, its function being uncertain. The junction had 8 bases not matched to a gene; V was cut back by 1 base and J by 4 bases. The CDR3 loop spans 18 amino acids. Here the CDR3 reads CASSYWLAGGLGYNEQFF. CDR3 DNA: TGTGCCAGCAGTTACTGGCTAGCGGGAGGGCTGGGGTACAATGAGCAGTTCTTC.

J is TRBJ1-1 and V is TRBV5-4, with 9 bases that match TRBD1. After removal of 3 bases from V and 1 base from J, the junction contained 4 bases not matched to a gene. The CDR3 length is 15 residues. Germline V lookup: CDR1 SGHNT, CDR2 YYREEE (reference sequence). The CDR3: CASSSRDRANTEAFF. The CDR3 DNA reads TGTGCCAGCAGCTCCCGGGACAGGGCGAACACTGAAGCTTTCTTT.

CDR3 in DNA: TGTGCCAGCAGTGTTACGACAGAAGCTTTCTTT. As protein: CASSVTTEAFF. The rearrangement links TRBV2 to TRBJ1-1; D is uncertain. The CDR3 consists of 11 residues. V dropped 4 bases and J dropped 8 bases, with 8 bases sitting between them. Germline V gene lookup returns CDR1 SNHLY and CDR2 FYNNEI.

V and J are TRBV7-2 and TRBJ2-1, with TRBD2 matching over 10 bases. Unmatched junction bases numbered 7, after V lost 2 bases and J lost 0 bases. CDR3 length: 18 residues. Germline assignment: CDR1 SGHTA and CDR2 FQGNSA. CDR3 in DNA: TGTGCCAGCAGCTTACGCCCGAGCGGGAGGGGCTCCTACAATGAGCAGTTCTTC. The encoded protein is CASSLRPSGRGSYNEQFF.

The chain recombines TRBV21-1 with TRBJ2-7; the D call in the table, TRBD1, was not verified against the DNA. TRBV21-1 is tagged as a pseudogene. The CDR3 runs to 11 residues. The CDR3 DNA follows: TGTGCCAGCAGCGACAGGGTCGAGCAGTACTTC. It codes for CASSDRVEQYF.

The genes are TRBV24-1 and TRBJ2-7; 10 bases map to TRBD1. The CDR3 consists of 15 residues. Germline lookup yields CDR1 KGHDR and CDR2 SFDVKD. V lost 2 bases and J lost 3; bases outside the gene matches: 3. The chain's CDR3 is CATSDSGTGVYEQYF. CDR3 nucleotide sequence: TGTGCCACCAGTGATTCCGGGACAGGGGTCTACGAGCAGTACTTC.

The rearrangement links TRBV5-6 to TRBJ1-5, with 7 bases lining up with TRBD1. Germline CDR1 and CDR2: SGHDT and YYEEEE. V was clipped by 1 base and J by 3 bases; unmatched bases: 4. The CDR3 totals 15 residues. CDR3 in DNA: TGTGCCAGCAGCTTGTTCAGGGGGGACAATCAGCCCCAGCATTTT. This encodes CASSLFRGDNQPQHF. The whole variable domain, remainder taken from reference TRBV5-6 and TRBJ1-5, is DAGVTQSPTHLIKTRGQQVTLRCSPKSGHDTVSWYQQALGQGPQFIFQYYEEEERQRGNFPDRFSGHQFPNYSSELNVNALLLGDSALYLCASSLFRGDNQPQHFGDGTRLSIL.